This TCR beta chain is from a study of T cells expressing NK-cell markers. TCRdb re-called the 5' RACE reads, yielding one record per CDR3 amino acid sequence without DNA. This listing includes 300,000 to 500,000 distinct CDR3 sequences. This CDR3 is built from 15 residues. Germline lookup yields CDR1 MGHDK and CDR2 SYGVNS. The V and J genes are TRBV25-1 and TRBJ2-2; as DNA is missing, the TRBD1 call by TCRdb cannot be tested. The TCR sequence derives from a woman in her forties or fifties in good health. The sample consisted of blood T cells: a sorted CD56 or NKG2C T cell subset, CD4+ or CD8+ T cells, or bulk PBMC T cells (not recorded which). The CDR3 region is CASTPGGMNTGELFF.